The next 14 T cell receptor beta chains were all read from a single sample in a study of T cells in Graves' hyperthyroidism and ophthalmopathy. Amplified TCR beta CDR3 regions came from RNA transcripts. A set of HTBI primers served as the primers for a first-round RT-PCR of the TCR CDR3. In TCRdb, the multiplex PCR reads were re-called with MiXCR into one record per CDR3 protein. The repertoire holds approximately 330,000 distinct CDR3 sequences, with approximately 22% as singletons. Input material: blood. Receptors were obtained from a woman aged 45-65 years with Graves' hyperthyroidism.

This clonotype was detected many times. The rearrangement joins TRBV7-9 to TRBJ2-2; perhaps TRBD1 as D (6 bases). Trimming shortened V by 2 bases and J by 4 bases, and 8 bases separated the two germline ends. This CDR3 has 14 amino acids. Germline V gene sequence: CDR1 SEHNR, CDR2 FQNEAQ (reference sequence). In nucleotides, the CDR3 is TGTGCCAGCAGCTTATCAGGGGTCACCGGGGAGCTGTTTTTT. Translating gives CASSLSGVTGELFF.

This chain uses TRBV9 with TRBJ1-2, with D tentatively TRBD1 (5 bases). The V and J ends lost 0 bases and 4 bases respectively, with 10 bases between them. The germline gives CDR1 SGDLS, CDR2 YYNGEE. CDR3 length equals 14 residues. CDR3 sequence reads: CASSVAQGSYGYTF. CDR3 DNA: TGTGCCAGCAGCGTAGCTCAGGGCTCCTATGGCTACACCTTC. The complete variable domain, with remaining parts taken from reference TRBV9 and TRBJ1-2, reads DSGVTQTPKHLITATGQRVTLRCSPRSGDLSVYWYQQSLDQGLQFLIQYYNGEERAKGNILERFSAQQFPDLHSELNLSSLELGDSALYFCASSVAQGSYGYTFGSGTRLTVV.

This rearrangement joins TRBV6-1 to TRBJ1-5; the match to TRBD1 covers 8 bases. Per germline, CDR1 MNHNS and CDR2 SASEGT. The V gene end was trimmed by 6 bases and the J gene end by 3 bases; junction bases not matched to a gene: 10. There are 16 residues in the CDR3. The DNA of the CDR3 is TGTGCCAGCAGCCAAACCTCGACAGGGGTCAATCAGCCCCAGCATTTT. Residues: CASSQTSTGVNQPQHF.

This clonotype was seen many times. This sequence joins TRBV28 and TRBJ2-7, with TRBD1 identical over 9 bases. The CDR3 loop spans 15 amino acids. Germline V gene lookup returns CDR1 MDHEN and CDR2 SYDVKM. With 3 bases clipped from V and 3 bases from J, the junction kept 6 bases outside the gene matches. CDR3 region: CASSFHRGRDYEQYF. The CDR3 region has the DNA TGTGCCAGCAGTTTCCACAGGGGGCGAGACTACGAGCAGTACTTC.

CDR3 loop: CATSIGLAKNIQYF. In nucleotides, the CDR3 is TGTGCCACCAGCATCGGCTTAGCCAAAAACATTCAGTACTTC. The rearrangement joins TRBV15 to TRBJ2-4, with D hard to call. The germline V and J ends were trimmed by 4 bases and 0 bases, with 7 bases remaining between them. This CDR3 region has 14 residues. Germline CDR1 and CDR2: LNHNV and YYDKDF (reference sequence).

A word on this clonotype: A much larger clone differs by one base, so this may be a read error. This rearrangement joins TRBV6-2 or TRBV6-3 to TRBJ1-1, with a weak D call TRBD1 (6 bases). The length of the CDR3 is 11 residues. Trimming cost V 9 bases and J 3 bases, with 8 bases left between them. Looked up from germline, CDR1 is MNHEY and CDR2 is SVGEGT. CDR3 region: CARTGHTEAFF. CDR3 DNA sequence: TGTGCCAGAACAGGGCACACTGAAGCTTTCTTT.

Ten or more counts support this clonotype. The junction departs from the called germline gene at one end, perhaps through a read error. The chain links TRBV7-7 to TRBJ2-7, with a tentative D call TRBD1 (6 bases). CDR1 is SSHAT, CDR2 FNYEAQ, per germline (reference sequence). The CDR3 length is 19 residues. The CDR3: CASSSQGRGLGRDHYEQYF. The CDR3 region has the DNA TGTGCTAGCAGCTCCCAGGGGCGCGGCTTGGGTCGGGACCACTACGAGCAGTACTTC.

This clonotype has more than one count but fewer than ten. The CDR3 DNA is TGTGCCAGCAGCTTAGGAGGATTCGGAGAAAAACTGTTTTTT. Protein product: CASSLGGFGEKLFF. The J gene is TRBJ1-4, the V gene TRBV11-3, with D unresolved. With 1 base removed from V and 8 bases from J, the gap between germline ends came to 11 bases. The CDR3 is made up of 14 amino acids. The V gene's germline CDR1 is SGHNT and CDR2 YENEEA.

About this clonotype: A read error may explain this, as a much larger clone is one base away. The genes are TRBV12-3 or TRBV12-4 and TRBJ2-1; 10 bases line up with TRBD2. The better agreement between TRBJ2-7 and the DNA end casts doubt on the J call. The CDR3 consists of 15 residues. CDR3 protein: CASSLSGRAYNEQYF. DNA of the CDR3: TGTGCCAGCAGTTTAAGCGGGAGGGCCTACAATGAGCAGTACTTC.

The V and J genes are TRBV2 and TRBJ2-5, with D uncertain. V lost 6 bases, J lost 2 bases, and 10 bases lay in between. Germline CDR1 SNHLY, CDR2 FYNNEI. The CDR3 runs to 13 residues. CDR3 sequence (DNA): TGTGCCAGCAGGAGCGTCTTTCAAGAGACCCAGTACTTC. Translated, it gives CASRSVFQETQYF.

This clonotype was seen repeatedly, ten times or more. This chain connects TRBV20-1 to TRBJ1-1; D is unclear. Looked up from germline, CDR1 is DFQATT and CDR2 is SNEGSKA (reference sequence). V shed 0 bases and J shed 7 bases, with 3 bases lying between them. The CDR3 totals 10 residues. CDR3 DNA: TGCAGTGCTAGAGATTTTGAAGCTTTCTTT. It translates to CSARDFEAFF.

The chain couples TRBV10-2 to TRBJ2-1; D is perhaps TRBD1 (6 bases). Germline V gene lookup returns CDR1 WSHSY and CDR2 SAAADI. The V end lost 6 bases, the J end lost 12 bases, and 9 bases lay between the germline ends. CDR3 length: 10 amino acids. The CDR3 region is CASRQGGQFF. In DNA form, the CDR3 reads TGCGCCAGCAGACAGGGTGGGCAGTTCTTC.

The chain uses TRBV10-3 and TRBJ2-7; 8 bases map to TRBD1. Germline-derived CDR1 and CDR2 are ENHRY and SYGVKD. V shed 6 bases and J 3 bases; nucleotides not matched to a gene: 7. This CDR3 spans 14 amino acids. The CDR3 is CAIRDRESIYEQYF. Here the CDR3 DNA reads TGTGCCATCAGGGACAGGGAATCAATCTACGAGCAGTACTTC.

Ten or more counts support this clonotype. This chain joins TRBV28 and TRBJ1-5; possible D gene TRBD1, 5 bases. There are 17 residues in the CDR3. Germline CDR1 MDHEN, CDR2 SYDVKM. The V end was cut by 5 bases, the J end by 4 bases, with 21 bases between. Here the CDR3 DNA reads TGTGCCAGCAGTCTCCCCGGCAATGGGGGTCTAAATCAGCCCCAGCATTTT. This sequence encodes CASSLPGNGGLNQPQHF.